The source of this T cell receptor beta chain is a study of Ad26.COV2.S vaccination and SARS-CoV-2 variants. Some clones are missing from TCRdb's copy, which holds only in-frame ones; the method was immunoSEQ multiplex PCR. The table has roughly 410,000 clones, about 80% seen once. Looked up from germline, CDR1 is KGHSH and CDR2 is LQKENI. The CDR3 covers 14 residues. V lost 8 bases, J lost 2 bases, and 15 bases lay in between. Only one count was recorded for this clone. Treatment: roughly 18 received Ad26.COV2.S at low or high dose, single or two shots; roughly five received placebo; per-sample allocation not given. Day 63 following the first vaccine or placebo injection was when the samples were taken.

This sample comprised peripheral blood, obtained in a trial of Ad26.COV2.S vaccine versus placebo. The sequence derives from a person aged 18-65 years who received the Ad26.COV2.S COVID-19 vaccine or a placebo. V usage is TRBV18 and J usage is TRBJ2-5; D might be TRBD2 (5 bases). The CDR3 protein is CASARGSGQETQYF. The DNA of the CDR3 is TGTGCCAGCGCACGGGGTTCAGGACAAGAGACCCAGTACTTC.